This T cell receptor (beta chain) was sequenced for a study of identical twins. From germline, CDR1 is SGDLS and CDR2 YYNGEE. The CDR3 covers 13 residues. Deletions cut 4 bases from V and 5 bases from J, with 9 bases between. TCRdb re-derived calls from the 5' RACE reads in MiXCR, one entry per CDR3 protein. The repertoire holds roughly 280,000 distinct CDR3 sequences, with over 8.5% as singletons. These data also formed part of another study, on yellow fever vaccine responses in identical twins.

V gene TRBV9 combines with J gene TRBJ2-2; D may be TRBD2 (5 bases). This TCR came from a woman under 30 in good health. The sequenced material came from CD8+ T cells sorted from blood. The CDR3 here is CASSPGETGELFF. In nucleotides, the CDR3 is TGTGCCAGCAGCCCCGGGGAGACCGGGGAGCTGTTTTTT.